The present TCR beta chain was sequenced within a study of shared clonotypes between healthy human individuals. Each replicate PCR on the sorted subsets used 200 to 250 ng DNA (around 30,000 T cell genomes). TCRdb's table, derived via immunoSEQ multiplex PCR, lists solely in-frame clones and lacks some. The data contain about 1.5 million clones, 95% to 97% of them singletons. The donors, all of them Caucasian adults, lived in Nashville, Tennessee. In regard to this clone: Its target is unknown.

V was shortened by 3 bases and J by 5 bases, with 22 bases between the two germline ends. The CDR3 covers 18 residues. Looked up from germline, CDR1 is LNHNV and CDR2 is YYDKDF (reference sequence). Study conclusions and caveats: Clonotypes that were shared across a handful of donors made up around 4.6% of naive CD4 clonotypes. Memory subsets generally showed lower estimated richness than naive subsets.

The specimen sequenced was naive CD4+ T cells sorted from blood. Regarding subset: CD45RA+ positively selected. J is TRBJ1-4 and V is TRBV15; D remains unclear. The sequence was collected from a man in his thirties or forties in good health. The CDR3 bases are TGTGCCACCAGCAGGCCGGGTGGGAGTGGTCCGGGGAATGAAAAACTGTTTTTT. Translation: CATSRPGGSGPGNEKLFF. The complete variable domain, with remaining parts taken from reference TRBV15 and TRBJ1-4, reads DAMVIQNPRYQVTQFGKPVTLSCSQTLNHNVMYWYQQKSSQAPKLLFHYYDKDFNNEADTPDNFQSRRPNTSFCFLDIRSPGLGDTAMYLCATSRPGGSGPGNEKLFFGSGTQLSVL.